The 5 T cell receptor beta chains reported below all come from one sample, sequenced in a study of T cells in Graves' hyperthyroidism and ophthalmopathy. TCR beta CDR3 region amplification was performed from RNA transcripts. First-round RT-PCR of the TCR CDR3 relied on the HTBI primer set. TCRdb reprocessed the multiplex PCR reads via MiXCR and lists one record per CDR3 protein. The repertoire holds 660,000 or so distinct CDR3 sequences, with around 20% as singletons. Sequenced material: blood. The receptor source for this set is a man aged 25-45 years with Graves' ophthalmopathy.

This clonotype was seen many times. The gene calls are TRBV7-8 and TRBJ1-1, with 11 bases fitting TRBD1. Germline values: CDR1 SGHVS, CDR2 FQNEAQ. This CDR3 is built from 18 residues. V was pared by 1 base and J by 3 bases, with 10 bases of the junction left unmatched. The DNA of the CDR3 is TGTGCCAGCAGCTTAGAGGGCTGGACAGGGGGCAAGGACACTGAAGCTTTCTTT. It encodes CASSLEGWTGGKDTEAFF.

This clonotype was detected a few times. This chain uses TRBV12-3 or TRBV12-4 with TRBJ2-2, with D perhaps assigned TRBD1 or TRBD2 (5 bases each). This CDR3 has 17 residues. The ends were cut back, 5 bases at V and 8 bases at J, with 24 bases in the middle. The CDR3 reads CASSRLDPGRSIGELFF. The CDR3 coding sequence is TGTGCCAGCAGTAGACTCGATCCGGGACGTTCCATAGGGGAGCTGTTTTTT.

The CDR3 protein is CASSYSWFGNEQFF. The CDR3 DNA reads TGTGCCAGCAGTTACTCCTGGTTCGGCAATGAGCAGTTCTTC. The V call is TRBV6-5, the J call TRBJ2-1; D not certain. Trimming left V 0 bases short and J 6 bases short, with 9 bases between. The germline CDR1 and CDR2 sequences are MNHEY and SVGAGI. The CDR3 is made up of 14 amino acids.

V and J are TRBV5-1 and TRBJ2-7, with 9 bases matching TRBD1. Trimming took 2 bases from V and 0 from J; bases not matched to a gene: 9. Germline V CDR1 and CDR2: SGHRS, YFSETQ. CDR3 length: 17 residues. CDR3 region: CASSFSIGTGSSYEQYF. In DNA, the CDR3 is TGCGCCAGCAGCTTTTCGATCGGGACAGGGTCCTCCTACGAGCAGTACTTC.

The V call is TRBV18, the J call TRBJ2-2; D is uncertain. V lost 4 bases, J lost 4 bases, and 16 bases lay in between. This CDR3 has 16 amino acids. Germline V gene sequence: CDR1 KGHSH, CDR2 LQKENI. CDR3 nucleotide sequence: TGTGCCAGCTCACTAACCCCGGCCCAGACCACCGGGGAGCTGTTTTTT. Amino acids: CASSLTPAQTTGELFF. Based on the CDR3 plus reference TRBV18 and TRBJ2-2, the full variable domain is NAGVMQNPRHLVRRRGQEARLRCSPMKGHSHVYWYRQLPEEGLKFMVYLQKENIIDESGMPKERFSAEFPKEGPSILRIQQVVRGDSAAYFCASSLTPAQTTGELFFGEGSRLTVL.